The 17 T cell receptor beta chains reported below all come from one sample, sequenced in a study of PD-1 blockade in classical Hodgkin lymphoma. The repertoire was sequenced with immunoSEQ multiplex PCR; TCRdb's copy has only in-frame clones and lacks some. Of approximately 25,000 clones listed, 84% are singletons. Every single patient, without exception, relapsed after autologous stem cell transplantation, and brentuximab vedotin exposure varied. Starting with thawed PBMCs, CD4+ T cells were purified by magnetic negative selection. Sequencing was performed on CD4+ T cells from blood, taken at baseline. These receptors all come from a human donor with classical Hodgkin lymphoma.

The V call is TRBV10-3, the J call TRBJ2-7; TRBD1 might be the D (6 bases). Trimming removed 8 bases from V and 4 bases from J, with 15 bases in between. Germline CDR1 ENHRY, CDR2 SYGVKD. The CDR3 covers 13 residues. CDR3 sequence reads: CAIGQPSWYEQYF. In nucleotides, the CDR3 is TGTGCCATCGGACAGCCGTCATGGTACGAGCAGTACTTC.

Note on this clone: The junction differs from germline at one of its ends, possibly a read error. This chain uses TRBV7-2 with TRBJ2-6; the D gene is possibly TRBD1 (5 bases). The CDR3 runs to 17 residues. The germline V gene encodes CDR1 SGHTA and CDR2 FQGNSA. The CDR3 DNA sequence: TGTGCCAGCAGCTTACCCTCCTCCTATTCTGGGGCCAACGTCCCGACTTTC. Protein: CASSLPSSYSGANVPTF.

In its sample, this clone was seen a few times. The gene calls are TRBV7-9 and TRBJ1-2; 9 bases align to TRBD1. The V and J ends lost 4 bases and 4 bases, in that order; junction bases with no gene match: 7. The germline V gene encodes CDR1 SEHNR and CDR2 FQNEAQ (reference sequence). The CDR3 sequence is 15 residues long. CDR3 nucleotide sequence: TGTGCCAGCAGCTACGGGACAGGGATACTCTATGGCTACACCTTC. Translation gives CASSYGTGILYGYTF.

A single count supports this clone. DNA for the CDR3: TGTGCCAGCAGCTTTTCTGGGAGTCCCCAAGAGACCCAGTACTTC. Residues: CASSFSGSPQETQYF. This rearrangement joins TRBV5-5 to TRBJ2-5; tentative D call: TRBD2 (5 bases). V was cut by 2 bases and J by 1 base, with 12 bases left in between. Germline values: CDR1 SGHKS, CDR2 YYEKEE (reference sequence). The CDR3 extends over 15 amino acids.

The chain joins TRBV10-3 to TRBJ1-3, with TRBD1 identical over 7 bases. This CDR3 has 13 residues. Per germline, CDR1 ENHRY and CDR2 SYGVKD. Losses at the gene ends were 10 bases for V and 0 bases for J; bases not matched to a gene: 3. The CDR3 region has the DNA TGTGCCACGACAGGGATCTCTGGAAACACCATATATTTT. Translating it yields CATTGISGNTIYF.

This clone was detected only once. The chain couples TRBV6-1 to TRBJ2-7; 9 nucleotides match TRBD1. The germline V gene encodes CDR1 MNHNS and CDR2 SASEGT. There are 14 residues in the CDR3. Unmatched junction bases numbered 6, after V lost 4 bases and J lost 5 bases. The CDR3 DNA follows: TGTGCCAGCAGTGCTCACAGGGGGCCCGACGAGCAGTACTTC. Translated, it gives CASSAHRGPDEQYF.

Only one count was recorded for this clone. The V gene is TRBV28, the J gene TRBJ1-5, with TRBD1 matching 7 bases. J was trimmed by 5 bases and V by 5 bases; bases with no gene match: 6. The CDR3 spans 14 residues. In germline, CDR1 is MDHEN, CDR2 SYDVKM. The CDR3 is CASSGHTGDQPQHF. CDR3 DNA: TGTGCCAGCAGTGGCCATACAGGGGATCAGCCCCAGCATTTT.

This sequence joins TRBV28 and TRBJ1-2; TRBD1 aligns across 11 bases. Per germline, CDR1 MDHEN and CDR2 SYDVKM. The V gene end was trimmed by 6 bases and the J gene end by 8 bases; junction bases not matched to a gene: 14. The CDR3 has 16 residues. The CDR3 region has the DNA TGTGCCAGCAGGCTCGGACAGGGGGCTCCTCCTGGGGGCTACACCTTC. The encoded protein is CASRLGQGAPPGGYTF.

This rearrangement joins TRBV19 to TRBJ1-1; D call uncertain. Trimming pared 10 bases from V and 0 bases from J, leaving 12 bases between. Per the germline V gene, CDR1 is LNHDA and CDR2 is SQIVND (reference sequence). The CDR3 runs 13 residues. The CDR3 region is CATDAGMNTEAFF. The CDR3 coding sequence is TGTGCCACCGACGCGGGGATGAACACTGAAGCTTTCTTT.

This clone was seen just once. V is TRBV2 and J is TRBJ1-2; D perhaps matches TRBD1 (6 bases). This CDR3 is built from 13 residues. Per germline, CDR1 SNHLY and CDR2 FYNNEI. V shed 5 bases and J shed 1 base, with 8 bases lying between them. This CDR3 reads CASSQGHNYGYTF. CDR3 bases: TGTGCCAGCAGTCAGGGGCATAACTATGGCTACACCTTC.

J is TRBJ1-1 and V is TRBV6-6, with 8 bases fitting TRBD1. V trimming: 4 bases; J trimming: 4 bases; junction bases outside the gene matches: 5. CDR3 size: 14 residues. Germline V gene data show CDR1 as MNHNY and CDR2 as SVGAGI (reference sequence). The DNA of the CDR3 is TGTGCCAGCAGTTCGACAGGGGTGGGCACTGAAGCTTTCTTT. Translation: CASSSTGVGTEAFF.

The gene calls are TRBV13 and TRBJ1-1; D not certain. This CDR3 contains 13 residues. In germline, CDR1 is PRHDT, CDR2 FYEKMQ (reference sequence). The V gene lost 3 bases and the J gene lost 4 bases, with 9 bases spanning the gap. CDR3 sequence (DNA): TGTGCCAGCAGCTTGAGAGGGCTCACTGAAGCTTTCTTT. Its translation: CASSLRGLTEAFF. The full variable domain, rest sourced from reference TRBV13 and TRBJ1-1, is AAGVIQSPRHLIKEKRETATLKCYPIPRHDTVYWYQQGPGQDPQFLISFYEKMQSDKGSIPDRFSAQQFSDYHSELNMSSLELGDSALYFCASSLRGLTEAFFGQGTRLTVV.

This clone was recorded once. The chain has TRBV30 and TRBJ1-4; 9 nucleotides align to TRBD1. Germline V CDR1 and CDR2: GTSNPN, SVGIG (reference sequence). The CDR3 spans 14 residues. Unmatched junction bases numbered 3, after V lost 2 bases and J lost 5 bases. DNA for the CDR3: TGTGCCTGGAGTACCGGGACAGGGAATGAAAAACTGTTTTTT. Translating gives CAWSTGTGNEKLFF.

Points on this clone: Different DNA sequences within this sample yield the same CDR3. Written as DNA, the CDR3 is TGTGCCAGCAGCCTCGCTAGCGGGGGGGCTTCAGATACGCAGTATTTT. Translated: CASSLASGGASDTQYF. V usage is TRBV7-2 and J usage is TRBJ2-3; 12 bases align to TRBD2. Trimming cost V 5 bases and J 4 bases; bases outside gene matches: 7. The CDR3 runs 16 residues. Germline loops: CDR1 SGHTA, CDR2 FQGNSA.

V is TRBV19 and J is TRBJ2-7; no reliable D call. The length of the CDR3 is 12 residues. Per the germline V gene, CDR1 is LNHDA and CDR2 is SQIVND (reference sequence). V lost 5 bases, J lost 6 bases, and 11 bases lay in between. The CDR3 bases are TGTGCCAGTAGTTCCCAGGCCCCCGAGCAGTACTTC. Its translation is CASSSQAPEQYF.

The chain carries TRBV11-2 and TRBJ2-7; D is uncertain. V lost 4 bases and J 3 bases, leaving 10 bases between the germline ends. Germline CDR1 is SGHAT and CDR2 is FQNNGV. This CDR3 has 13 residues. The CDR3 nucleotides read TGTGCCAGCAGCTATGGCCAAATCTACGAGCAGTACTTC. It translates to CASSYGQIYEQYF.

V is TRBV7-2 and J is TRBJ1-5; D is uncertain. Trimming left V 5 bases short and J 0 bases short, with 14 bases between. This CDR3 spans 16 amino acids. Germline V gene data show CDR1 as SGHTA and CDR2 as FQGNSA. CDR3: CASSPFHKYSNQPQHF. The CDR3 DNA follows: TGTGCCAGCAGCCCCTTCCACAAATATAGCAATCAGCCCCAGCATTTT.